Described below is a single TCR beta chain sequence and its context. Libraries were prepared by immunoSEQ multiplex PCR; TCRdb keeps only in-frame clonotypes and omits some of them. The table lists around 79,000 clones, over 85% of them singletons. Between the trimmed V and J ends, which lost 3 bases and 4 bases, there was a span of 15 bases. The germline V gene encodes CDR1 GTSNPN and CDR2 SVGIG (reference sequence). The CDR3 sequence is 14 residues long. These data belong to a study of control samples from healthy donors and cancer patients. The rearrangement uses TRBV30 and TRBJ1-2, with D uncertain. The sequenced sample consisted of PBMCs. This clonotype originated in a middle-aged woman with lung cancer. The CDR3 reads CAWRPRVGRYGYTF. CDR3 in DNA: TGTGCCTGGAGACCACGGGTGGGCCGCTATGGCTACACCTTC.